This T cell receptor beta chain comes out of a study of molecular identifiers for immune sequencing clone quantification. Study-wide findings and caveats: One cell's worth of spiked Jurkat TCR RNA was reportedly detectable among approximately 980,000 naive cells.

This CDR3 has 13 residues. Trimming left V 4 bases short and J 6 bases short, with 10 bases between. Previously described methods and listed TCR primers produced bulk TCR libraries. Each CDR3 protein gets one entry after TCRdb re-called the PCR reads with MiXCR. The data contain over 300,000 distinct CDR3 sequences, about a quarter of them singletons. As regards this clonotype: What it recognizes is unknown.

Sorted cells numbering 20,000 to 1,000,000, with 10%, 30% or 50% RNA, yielded the naive CD8 libraries. Researchers sorted naive CD8 T cells as cells that were CD8+CD4-CCR7+CD45RA+. Sequenced material: naive CD8+ T cells from blood, with Jurkat cell RNA spiked in. Subset indicated: FACS-sorted CD8+CD4-CCR7+CD45RA+ naive T cells. The rearrangement links TRBV12-3 or TRBV12-4 to TRBJ2-1; unclear D gene. The TCR comes from a human donor in good health. Some libraries in this study had Jurkat cell RNA spiked in. CDR3 nucleotide sequence: TGTGCCAGCAGTTCCGCTGCGCCCAATGAGCAGTTCTTC. It codes for CASSSAAPNEQFF.